This T cell receptor (beta chain) was sequenced in a study of T cells in localized non-small cell lung cancer. Germline values: CDR1 SNHLY, CDR2 FYNNEI. V lost 4 bases to trimming and J lost 0 bases, with 21 bases between them. The CDR3 extends over 18 amino acids. Clones were sequenced by immunoSEQ multiplex PCR, and TCRdb holds only the in-frame ones, with some missing. This sample has over 55,000 clones, with roughly 90% found just once. This chain uses TRBV2 with TRBJ1-1; D not resolved. This receptor was taken from a woman aged 40-69 years with stage I lung adenocarcinoma. The sample here was peripheral blood, taken before any cancer treatment. In DNA form, the CDR3 reads TGTGCCAGCAGTGGTACGTCCCAGATTGGGATAATGAACACTGAAGCTTTCTTT. Translated, it gives CASSGTSQIGIMNTEAFF.